This T cell receptor beta chain was identified in a study of cytomegalovirus exposure and HLA in healthy donors. PCR amplification relied on 60 Vbeta primers (plus 13 Jbeta primers). Method: immunoSEQ multiplex PCR; TCRdb's copy keeps in-frame clones and lacks some. The sample has 200,000 to 250,000 clones, about 80% seen once. The sequence came from a man between 18 and 35 years old in good health and CMV-seronegative. Sequencing was done on a sample of PBMCs.

CDR3 loop: CASSLSGGQFF. The CDR3 DNA reads as TGCGCCAGCAGCTTGTCCGGGGGGCAGTTCTTC. The chain couples TRBV5-1 to TRBJ2-1; the D gene is possibly TRBD2 (6 bases). This CDR3 has 11 amino acids. Germline V gene sequence: CDR1 SGHRS, CDR2 YFSETQ. The V and J ends lost 1 base and 12 bases respectively, with 8 bases between them.